Sequencing of this TCR beta chain was carried out in a study of CD4 T cells in relation to SARS-CoV-2 and coronaviruses. Turning to the study itself: ViraFEST: roughly 10-day antigen culture of PBMCs, then TCR beta CDR3 sequencing.

Study results and limitations: The cross-reactivity analysis covered only spike protein, not other viral proteins.

The unexposed donors gave CD4+ T cells in 2011-2018, prior to COVID-19. CD4+ T cells were isolated from the cells after 10 days of culture. In regard to this clone: Its specificity is unknown.

Using immunoSEQ multiplex PCR, the repertoire was profiled, and TCRdb retains in-frame clones only, with some absent. The sample has roughly 15,000 clones, roughly 82% seen once; the top ten hold around 31%. The receptor was derived from a human donor in good health. Sequencing was done on a sample of CD4+ T cells from PBMCs, cultured in vitro.

For the CDR3, the DNA is TGCGCCAGCAGCCTGGACGGCACAGATACGCAGTATTTT. It is translated as CASSLDGTDTQYF. This chain links TRBV5-1 with TRBJ2-3, with D uncertain. CDR3 length equals 13 residues. Germline V gene sequence: CDR1 SGHRS, CDR2 YFSETQ. V shed 4 bases and J shed 1 base, with 7 bases lying between them.